Below are 21 T cell receptor beta chains sequenced from a single sample in a study of blood T cells in healthy people across ages. Next came a second PCR, run for about 6 to 11 cycles, which used a sample-barcoded 5' primer along with a J-beta primer mix. TCRdb called the 5' RACE reads again in MiXCR, with one record for every CDR3 protein. The repertoire consists of 1.5 million to 2 million distinct CDR3 sequences, with about 30% occurring once and the leading ten covering roughly 8%. What was sequenced was blood. These receptors all come from a woman in her thirties in good health.

As to this clonotype: A read error may explain this, as a much larger clone is one base away. V gene TRBV3-1 combines with J gene TRBJ2-1; 10 bases agree with TRBD2. Per germline, CDR1 LGHDT and CDR2 YNNKEL (reference sequence). J lost 7 bases, V lost 1 base, and 10 bases had no gene match. The CDR3 extends over 17 amino acids. The DNA for the CDR3 is TGTGCCAGCAGCCAAGTATCAGGAGCGGGGGGGCGGAATGAGCAGTTCTTC. It encodes CASSQVSGAGGRNEQFF.

This clonotype has just a few counts. This rearrangement joins TRBV20-1 to TRBJ1-1; D possibly corresponds to TRBD1 (5 bases). Germline CDR1 DFQATT, CDR2 SNEGSKA (reference sequence). Deletions cut 6 bases from V and 8 bases from J, with 13 bases between. This CDR3 comprises 11 residues. The CDR3 is CSARRGAEAFF. The CDR3 bases are TGCAGTGCCCGAAGGGGCGCCGAAGCTTTCTTT.

This clonotype was found a few times. The genes are TRBV28 and TRBJ1-5; TRBD1 might be the D (5 bases). The CDR3 runs 13 residues. Trimming cost V 8 bases and J 3 bases, with 11 bases left between them. Germline V gene sequence: CDR1 MDHEN, CDR2 SYDVKM. CDR3 nucleotides: TGTGCCAGCCAGGGAACGTTCAATCAGCCCCAGCATTTT. It specifies CASQGTFNQPQHF. The full variable domain, its missing parts supplied by reference TRBV28 and TRBJ1-5, is DVKVTQSSRYLVKRTGEKVFLECVQDMDHENMFWYRQDPGLGLRLIYFSYDVKMKEKGDIPEGYSVSREKKERFSLILESASTNQTSMYLCASQGTFNQPQHFGDGTRLSIL.

V usage is TRBV11-2 and J usage is TRBJ2-7, with TRBD1 matching 8 bases. CDR1 is SGHAT and CDR2 is FQNNGV in the germline V gene. V lost 5 bases, J lost 3 bases, and 12 bases stayed unmatched. This CDR3 has 16 residues. The CDR3 sequence is CASSNTGQGARYEQYF. CDR3 DNA: TGTGCCAGCAGCAACACCGGGCAGGGGGCGCGCTACGAGCAGTACTTC.

This clonotype was seen just once. The CDR3 loop reads CSAGVMDRGEVEQFF. CDR3 in DNA: TGCAGTGCTGGGGTCATGGACAGGGGGGAAGTTGAGCAGTTCTTC. The V call is TRBV20-1, the J call TRBJ2-1; TRBD1 matches 10 bases. V was pared by 5 bases and J by 9 bases, with 13 bases of the junction left unmatched. Germline V lookup: CDR1 DFQATT, CDR2 SNEGSKA (reference sequence). The CDR3 is 15 amino acids.

The chain has TRBV20-1 and TRBJ1-4; D is undetermined. V was shortened by 3 bases and J by 0 bases, with 8 bases between the two germline ends. CDR3 length equals 14 residues. Germline lookup yields CDR1 DFQATT and CDR2 SNEGSKA (reference sequence). In DNA form, the CDR3 reads TGCAGTGCTAGCCCCGGCTCAACTAATGAAAAACTGTTTTTT. Translation: CSASPGSTNEKLFF.

The chain combines TRBV29-1 with TRBJ2-1; D gene uncertain. The length of the CDR3 is 13 residues. Trimming left V 6 bases short and J 13 bases short, with 22 bases between. Germline V gene sequence: CDR1 SQVTM, CDR2 ANQGSEA. The chain's CDR3 is CSVSLRALETQFF. In DNA, the CDR3 is TGCAGCGTATCGTTAAGAGCGTTAGAGACCCAGTTCTTC.

The chain is built from TRBV4-1 and TRBJ1-3, with 7 bases that match TRBD1. The germline CDR1 and CDR2 sequences are MGHRA and YSYEKL. J gave up 3 bases and V 8 bases, and 7 bases lay outside the gene matches. The CDR3 runs to 14 residues. DNA of the CDR3: TGCGCCAGCGGAGAAGGGGGCATTGGAAACACCATATATTTT. Translated, it gives CASGEGGIGNTIYF.

CDR3 residues: CASLDREGEKLFF. The CDR3 DNA reads as TGTGCCAGCTTGGACAGGGAGGGCGAAAAACTGTTTTTT. The rearrangement uses TRBV6-6 and TRBJ1-4, with 8 positions matching TRBD1. Trimming took 8 bases from V and 8 from J; bases not matched to a gene: 7. The CDR3 loop spans 13 amino acids. Germline assignment: CDR1 MNHNY and CDR2 SVGAGI (reference sequence).

V gene TRBV5-1 combines with J gene TRBJ2-5; no firm D call. CDR3 length equals 13 residues. Trimming shortened V by 4 bases and J by 4 bases, and 11 bases separated the two germline ends. Per germline, CDR1 SGHRS and CDR2 YFSETQ. CDR3: CASSDGPLETQYF. The CDR3 nucleotides are TGCGCCAGCAGCGATGGGCCCTTAGAGACCCAGTACTTC.

This clonotype occurred a few times. The germline gene is not matched at one end of the junction; a read error may be the cause. V and J are TRBV12-3 or TRBV12-4 and TRBJ2-3; TRBD2 matches at 10 bases. The CDR3 loop spans 16 amino acids. CDR3 in amino acids: CASSPPSGGAPDAQYF. For the CDR3, the DNA is TGTGCCAGCAGTCCCCCCAGCGGGGGGGCCCCAGATGCGCAGTATTTT.

Regarding this clonotype: One end of the junction is discordant with germline, which a read error may explain. The chain is built from TRBV20-1 and TRBJ1-4; D is ambiguous. Germline-derived CDR1 and CDR2 are DFQATT and SNEGSKA (reference sequence). The CDR3 sequence is 13 residues long. The CDR3 DNA reads TGCAGTGCTAGAGATGGATCTCGGGAAAACCTGTTTTTT. Its protein is CSARDGSRENLFF.

Worth noting for this clonotype: Mismatch with germline at one junction end may stem from a read error. The chain has TRBV9 and TRBJ1-2; 8 bases align to TRBD1. CDR1 SGDLS and CDR2 YYNGEE come from the germline V gene. The CDR3 runs to 14 residues. The CDR3 loop is CAGSVDRGDYGYTF. CDR3 nucleotides: TGTGCCGGCAGCGTAGACAGGGGCGACTATGGCTACACCTTC.

This chain links TRBV5-1 with TRBJ1-1, with 8 positions matching TRBD1. V lost 7 bases, J lost 1 base, and 6 bases stayed unmatched. This CDR3 spans 14 amino acids. From germline, CDR1 is SGHRS and CDR2 YFSETQ. The CDR3 bases are TGCGCCAGCCAAGCCGGGACAGGGAACACTGAAGCTTTCTTT. Encoded protein: CASQAGTGNTEAFF. The full variable domain, in which reference TRBV5-1 and TRBJ1-1 provide the parts outside the CDR3, is KAGVTQTPRYLIKTRGQQVTLSCSPISGHRSVSWYQQTPGQGLQFLFEYFSETQRNKGNFPGRFSGRQFSNSRSEMNVSTLELGDSALYLCASQAGTGNTEAFFGQGTRLTVV.

The chain employs TRBV12-3 or TRBV12-4 and TRBJ2-1, with D possibly TRBD2 on 5 matching bases. V was clipped by 6 bases and J by 1 base, with 19 bases between them. The CDR3 has 17 amino acids. Here the CDR3 reads CASSPTRASGSYNEQFF. The CDR3 nucleotides are TGTGCCAGCAGCCCCACAAGGGCTTCGGGGTCCTACAATGAGCAGTTCTTC.

This chain connects TRBV2 to TRBJ1-4; TRBD1 is a possible D gene (6 bases). Germline V gene lookup returns CDR1 SNHLY and CDR2 FYNNEI. The V and J ends lost 6 bases and 8 bases respectively, with 19 bases between them. The length of the CDR3 is 15 residues. This chain's CDR3 is CASRDRDTFGEKLFF. The CDR3 DNA reads TGTGCCAGCAGGGACCGGGACACCTTTGGGGAAAAACTGTTTTTT.

In this sample, this clonotype turned up a few times. This rearrangement joins TRBV11-2 to TRBJ1-4; 9 bases match TRBD1. Per germline, CDR1 SGHAT and CDR2 FQNNGV. V was clipped by 5 bases and J by 10 bases; unmatched bases: 14. The CDR3 totals 16 residues. The CDR3 loop is CASSPQPPSTGGKLFF. The CDR3 nucleotides read TGTGCCAGCAGCCCCCAACCCCCATCGACAGGGGGAAAACTGTTTTTT.

Of note for this clonotype: At one end the junction does not follow the germline gene, possibly because of a read error. V usage is TRBV30 and J usage is TRBJ2-3, with 7 bases fitting TRBD1. CDR1 is GTSNPN, CDR2 SVGIG, per germline (reference sequence). This CDR3 comprises 14 residues. CDR3 DNA sequence: TGCGCCTGGAGTGCTACAGGGGGCACAGATACGCAGTATTTT. Translation: CAWSATGGTDTQYF. Complete variable domain (other parts from reference TRBV30 and TRBJ2-3): SQTIHQWPATLVQPVGSPLSLECTVEGTSNPNLYWYRQAAGRGLQLLFYSVGIGQISSEVPQNLSASRPQDRQFILSSKKLLLSDSGFYLCAWSATGGTDTQYFGPGTRLTVL.

This clonotype was detected only a few times. The germline gene is not matched at one end of the junction; a read error may be the cause. The gene calls are TRBV2 and TRBJ2-7; 9 bases map to TRBD1. The CDR3 contains 14 residues. Germline CDR1 reads SNHLY; CDR2 reads FYNNEI. CDR3 sequence reads: CTSSERDRVGEQYF. As DNA, the CDR3 is TGTACCAGCAGTGAGAGGGACAGGGTAGGAGAGCAGTACTTC.

This rearrangement joins TRBV6-5 to TRBJ1-6, with 7 bases lining up with TRBD1. From germline, CDR1 is MNHEY and CDR2 SVGAGI. With V trimmed by 6 bases and J by 5 bases, 7 bases remained unmatched. The CDR3 runs 15 residues. The CDR3 loop reads CASRPNRGNNSPLHF. CDR3 coding DNA: TGTGCCAGCAGACCGAACAGGGGTAATAATTCACCCCTCCACTTT.

This clonotype was seen at least ten times. The J gene is TRBJ2-7, the V gene TRBV29-1; 8 positions agree with TRBD1. The CDR3 spans 15 residues. With V trimmed by 5 bases and J by 3 bases, 12 bases remained unmatched. Germline assignment: CDR1 SQVTM and CDR2 ANQGSEA. Here the CDR3 DNA reads TGCAGCGTTACCGCAAAGACAGGGGAAATCTACGAGCAGTACTTC. As protein: CSVTAKTGEIYEQYF.